The 27 T cell receptor beta chains given below trace back to one sample, sequenced in a study of type 1 and type 2 diabetes patients. Amplification started from genomic DNA. The TCR beta CDR3 region was amplified using 30 forward and 13 reverse primers. One entry per CDR3 protein results from TCRdb running MiXCR on the multiplex PCR reads. The table lists under 300,000 distinct CDR3 sequences, roughly 44% of them singletons, with approximately 13% in the top ten. The material sequenced was peripheral blood mononuclear cells (PBMCs). All receptors come from a man between 18 and 29 years old with type 2 diabetes.

V usage is TRBV15 and J usage is TRBJ1-5; D may be TRBD1 (6 bases). The CDR3 runs 13 residues. Deletions cut 7 bases from V and 5 bases from J, with 12 bases between. Germline CDR1 LNHNV, CDR2 YYDKDF (reference sequence). The CDR3 reads CATTYRADQPQHF. CDR3 sequence (DNA): TGTGCCACCACGTACAGGGCGGATCAGCCCCAGCATTTT.

This clonotype was seen only a few times. J is TRBJ2-7 and V is TRBV20-1; weak D call: TRBD2 (6 bases). The CDR3 sequence is 15 residues long. Germline V gene data show CDR1 as DFQATT and CDR2 as SNEGSKA (reference sequence). V lost 0 bases, J lost 4 bases, and 16 bases lay in between. The CDR3 coding sequence is TGCAGTGCTAGAGATTTTGCGGGATCATCGTACGAGCAGTACTTC. It translates to CSARDFAGSSYEQYF.

The chain has TRBV7-8 and TRBJ2-3; a possible D gene is TRBD2 (6 bases). This CDR3 is 13 amino acids long. V gave up 4 bases and J gave up 5 bases, with 10 bases separating them. Germline V gene sequence: CDR1 SGHVS, CDR2 FQNEAQ. The CDR3 nucleotides are TGTGCCAGCAGCTATGAAGCGGGAGATACGCAGTATTTT. Translated: CASSYEAGDTQYF.

CDR3 in DNA: TGCAGCGTGAGGACAGGGTGGAGGTACGAGCAGTACTTC. Encoded protein: CSVRTGWRYEQYF. This chain joins TRBV20-1 and TRBJ2-7; TRBD1 matches at 8 bases. This CDR3 contains 13 residues. Germline values: CDR1 DFQATT, CDR2 SNEGSKA (reference sequence).

The chain is built from TRBV24-1 and TRBJ2-1; D possibly corresponds to TRBD1 (6 bases). Trimming shortened V by 3 bases and J by 9 bases, and 20 bases separated the two germline ends. The CDR3 sequence is 16 residues long. Germline CDR1 KGHDR, CDR2 SFDVKD. The CDR3 nucleotides read TGTGCCACCAGTGATGGGAAACAGGGCCTTACGGGTGAGCAGTTCTTC. Translation gives CATSDGKQGLTGEQFF.

This sequence joins TRBV29-1 and TRBJ1-2; D not resolved. This CDR3 has 16 residues. V lost 0 bases and J 4 bases, leaving 18 bases between the germline ends. Germline-derived CDR1 and CDR2 are SQVTM and ANQGSEA. The CDR3 DNA follows: TGCAGCGTTGAAGATTCCCGCGGACTAGCTAGCTATGGCTACACCTTC. Its translation is CSVEDSRGLASYGYTF.

The chain uses TRBV12-3 or TRBV12-4 and TRBJ2-2; TRBD2 aligns across 12 bases. The CDR3 covers 19 residues. V shed 6 bases and J 3 bases; nucleotides not matched to a gene: 14. The DNA for the CDR3 is TGTGCCAGCAGCCCGGTCGGACTAGCGGGGTATTCGGACACCGGGGAGCTGTTTTTT. Amino acids: CASSPVGLAGYSDTGELFF.

This rearrangement joins TRBV25-1 to TRBJ1-1; TRBD1 aligns across 7 bases. This CDR3 is built from 17 residues. The germline V gene encodes CDR1 MGHDK and CDR2 SYGVNS. V trimming: 3 bases; J trimming: 1 base; junction bases outside the gene matches: 11. For the CDR3, the DNA is TGTGCCAGCAGTGACCGGGACAGCACCAGAGGGAACACTGAAGCTTTCTTT. Its translation is CASSDRDSTRGNTEAFF. The full variable domain, in which reference TRBV25-1 and TRBJ1-1 provide the parts outside the CDR3, is EADIYQTPRYLVIGTGKKITLECSQTMGHDKMYWYQQDPGMELHLIHYSYGVNSTEKGDLSSESTVSRIRTEHFPLTLESARPSHTSQYLCASSDRDSTRGNTEAFFGQGTRLTVV.

This clonotype has a handful of counts. The V gene is TRBV13, the J gene TRBJ2-7; 7 bases agree with TRBD2. Germline CDR1 reads PRHDT; CDR2 reads FYEKMQ (reference sequence). The length of the CDR3 is 13 residues. J gave up 12 bases and V 5 bases, and 13 bases lay outside the gene matches. CDR3 bases: TGTGCCAGCAGCGAGGGACTACCAGGCTTCCGGTACTTC. This translates into CASSEGLPGFRYF.

This clonotype was seen more than once but under ten times. This chain connects TRBV7-2 to TRBJ2-5, with D perhaps being TRBD1 or TRBD2 (5 bases each). V was shortened by 1 base and J by 4 bases, with 7 bases between the two germline ends. Germline V lookup: CDR1 SGHTA, CDR2 FQGNSA. There are 13 residues in the CDR3. CDR3 residues: CASSLGDPETQYF. DNA for the CDR3: TGTGCCAGCAGCTTAGGGGACCCAGAGACCCAGTACTTC.

This chain uses TRBV7-8 with TRBJ1-5; D ambiguous. The CDR3 length is 13 residues. V was clipped by 7 bases and J by 0 bases, with 7 bases between them. Germline lookup yields CDR1 SGHVS and CDR2 FQNEAQ. CDR3 region: CASTIDSNQPQHF. DNA of the CDR3: TGTGCCAGCACGATAGATAGCAATCAGCCCCAGCATTTT. The entire variable domain, with the rest obtained from reference TRBV7-8 and TRBJ1-5, is as follows: GAGVSQSPRYKVAKRGQDVALRCDPISGHVSLFWYQQALGQGPEFLTYFQNEAQLDKSGLPSDRFFAERPEGSVSTLKIQRTQQEDSAVYLCASTIDSNQPQHFGDGTRLSIL.

V usage is TRBV2 and J usage is TRBJ1-4, with 7 bases identical to TRBD1. Germline CDR1 is SNHLY and CDR2 is FYNNEI. The length of the CDR3 is 14 residues. Unmatched junction bases numbered 6, after V lost 6 bases and J lost 5 bases. The CDR3 DNA is TGTGCCAGCAGGGAGGGACAGACGAATGAAAAACTGTTTTTT. It specifies CASREGQTNEKLFF.

J is TRBJ1-4 and V is TRBV11-2; D remains ambiguous. Germline V gives CDR1 SGHAT, CDR2 FQNNGV. With 5 bases removed from V and 8 bases from J, the gap between germline ends came to 12 bases. CDR3 size: 13 residues. In nucleotides, the CDR3 is TGTGCCAGCAGCCCGAAACGATGGGAAAAACTGTTTTTT. This codes for CASSPKRWEKLFF.

The chain uses TRBV11-2 and TRBJ2-7; no clear D gene. The CDR3 covers 10 residues. With 5 bases removed from V and 6 bases from J, the gap between germline ends came to 5 bases. Germline V gives CDR1 SGHAT, CDR2 FQNNGV. The CDR3 nucleotides are TGTGCCAGCAGCCGAGTCGAGCAGTACTTC. Protein product: CASSRVEQYF.

This clonotype has more than one count but fewer than ten. The rearrangement links TRBV12-3 or TRBV12-4 to TRBJ1-2, with D perhaps TRBD1 (5 bases). The CDR3 is made up of 12 amino acids. Trimming removed 2 bases at V and 7 bases at J, with 8 bases between. Written as DNA, the CDR3 is TGTGCCAGCAGTTTACAGGGACCTGGCTACACCTTC. Its translation is CASSLQGPGYTF.

This clonotype was counted between two and nine times. In DNA form, the CDR3 reads TGTGCCAGCAGCGTGGGGGGCAGCTTCTACGAGCAGTACTTC. This sequence encodes CASSVGGSFYEQYF. The chain links TRBV9 to TRBJ2-7; tentatively, D is TRBD1 or TRBD2 (6 bases each). Trimming cost V 2 bases and J 3 bases, with 12 bases left between them. CDR3 length: 14 residues. Germline CDR1 and CDR2: SGDLS and YYNGEE.

CDR3 DNA sequence: TGTGCCAGCAGCACCCAGACAGGGATGAAGACCCAGTACTTC. Translation gives CASSTQTGMKTQYF. The chain carries TRBV7-2 and TRBJ2-5, with TRBD1 matching 7 bases. V was clipped by 5 bases and J by 6 bases; unmatched bases: 9. The germline V gene has CDR1 SGHTA and CDR2 FQGNSA. This CDR3 contains 14 residues.

V and J are TRBV6-6 and TRBJ2-7; possible D gene TRBD1, 5 bases. There are 15 residues in the CDR3. Trimming left V 7 bases short and J 2 bases short, with 18 bases between. Germline lookup yields CDR1 MNHNY and CDR2 SVGAGI (reference sequence). In nucleotides, the CDR3 is TGTGCCAGCACCCCAATTATTGACAGCACCTACGAGCAGTACTTC. This encodes CASTPIIDSTYEQYF.

The chain uses TRBV5-6 and TRBJ2-5; no clear D. The CDR3 has 14 residues. Trimming removed 0 bases at V and 5 bases at J, with 11 bases between. Germline V lookup: CDR1 SGHDT, CDR2 YYEEEE. The CDR3 is CASSLEPVGETQYF. As DNA, the CDR3 is TGTGCCAGCAGCTTGGAACCGGTCGGGGAGACCCAGTACTTC.

This chain connects TRBV27 to TRBJ2-7; D gene unclear. The V and J ends lost 3 bases and 0 bases respectively, with 12 bases between them. The germline V gene has CDR1 MNHEY and CDR2 SMNVEV (reference sequence). This CDR3 has 15 residues. The CDR3 loop reads CASSLLGSSSYEQYF. For the CDR3, the DNA is TGTGCCAGCAGTTTGTTAGGATCGAGCTCCTACGAGCAGTACTTC.

This clonotype was picked up a small number of times. The chain uses TRBV20-1 and TRBJ2-7, with D unresolved. This CDR3 comprises 13 residues. V was clipped by 3 bases and J by 4 bases, with 13 bases between them. Germline V gene sequence: CDR1 DFQATT, CDR2 SNEGSKA (reference sequence). This CDR3 reads CSASLQAPYEQYF. The DNA for the CDR3 is TGCAGTGCTAGCCTTCAGGCACCATACGAGCAGTACTTC.

This chain connects TRBV20-1 to TRBJ2-3; TRBD2 matches at 9 bases. The CDR3 extends over 15 amino acids. From germline, CDR1 is DFQATT and CDR2 SNEGSKA (reference sequence). V was pared by 0 bases and J by 3 bases, with 4 bases of the junction left unmatched. As DNA, the CDR3 is TGCAGTGCTAGAGATCCTACTAGCGGGACAGATACGCAGTATTTT. It codes for CSARDPTSGTDTQYF.

This sequence joins TRBV15 and TRBJ2-5; no clear D. Per germline, CDR1 LNHNV and CDR2 YYDKDF (reference sequence). The length of the CDR3 is 16 residues. V lost 0 bases, J lost 5 bases, and 16 bases lay in between. The DNA of the CDR3 is TGTGCCACCAGCAGAGATTTGAGATTTTCATCGGAGACCCAGTACTTC. This translates into CATSRDLRFSSETQYF.

At least ten counts were recorded for this clonotype. The chain couples TRBV12-3 or TRBV12-4 to TRBJ2-5; D is possibly TRBD1 or TRBD2 (6 bases each). The CDR3 extends over 16 amino acids. Trimming removed 1 base at V and 2 bases at J, with 14 bases between. CDR3 sequence reads: CASSLVGLGGQETQYF. As DNA, the CDR3 is TGTGCCAGCAGTTTAGTCGGATTAGGGGGGCAAGAGACCCAGTACTTC.

V usage is TRBV12-3 or TRBV12-4 and J usage is TRBJ1-1, with D tentatively TRBD1 (5 bases). V lost 0 bases to trimming and J lost 0 bases, with 17 bases between them. The CDR3 sequence is 18 residues long. This CDR3 reads CASSLALTGSPMNTEAFF. CDR3 coding DNA: TGTGCCAGCAGTTTAGCGCTAACAGGCAGCCCCATGAACACTGAAGCTTTCTTT.

The chain uses TRBV6-6 and TRBJ1-1, with a possible D match to TRBD1 (6 bases). The V and J ends lost 5 bases and 0 bases respectively, with 13 bases between them. Germline V gene lookup returns CDR1 MNHNY and CDR2 SVGAGI (reference sequence). The CDR3 covers 15 residues. The CDR3 spells CASSTLGQLNTEAFF. The CDR3 DNA sequence: TGTGCCAGCAGTACCTTGGGACAATTGAACACTGAAGCTTTCTTT.

The rearrangement joins TRBV29-1 to TRBJ1-1, with no clear D. The CDR3 is made up of 13 amino acids. Germline CDR1 SQVTM, CDR2 ANQGSEA. The V and J ends lost 0 bases and 1 base respectively, with 6 bases between them. CDR3 DNA: TGCAGCGTTGAAGATGCGCGGAACACTGAAGCTTTCTTT. Residues: CSVEDARNTEAFF.